The source of this T cell receptor beta chain is a study of cytomegalovirus exposure and HLA in healthy donors. Whole-study results and caveats: TCR beta chains associated with HLA were, in a later analysis, more clonally expanded than equally common others.

Primers included in the PCR were 60 Vbeta and 13 Jbeta primers. TCRdb's table, derived via immunoSEQ multiplex PCR, lists solely in-frame clones and lacks some. Of roughly 93,000 clones detected, roughly 76% appear once; the ten largest clones hold roughly 7.7%. The CDR3 extends over 13 amino acids. Trimming took off 5 bases at V and 6 bases at J, with 14 bases between the two ends. CDR1 and CDR2 (germline): SGHAT, FQNNGV. This clone is a singleton in its sample. Antigen: not known. This clonotype was obtained from a human donor in good health. What was sequenced was PBMCs. V is TRBV11-2 and J is TRBJ2-7; D gene uncertain. CDR3 sequence: CASSPLRQAEQYF. CDR3 in DNA: TGTGCCAGCAGCCCATTACGACAAGCCGAGCAGTACTTC.